The rows below give T cell receptor beta chains drawn from one sample of a study of blood T cell repertoires in COVID-19. Sequencing was performed with immunoSEQ multiplex PCR; in TCRdb, only in-frame clones are kept and a portion is missing. Of about 42,000 clones listed, 77% are singletons. Sequenced: peripheral blood. The receptors were gathered from a woman aged 70-85 years with acute or convalescent COVID-19. CDR3s include the opening cysteine and the closing phenylalanine or tryptophan.

TRBV3-1/TRBV3-2 CASSQGTGYEGEKLFF
TRBV27 CAIRTGTGGYTF
TRBV28 CASSFPQKNTEAFF
TRBV30 CAWSGAGGPYEQYF
TRBV18 CASSYGTGQVYGYTF
TRBV20-1 CSASAFGQGSTDTQYF
TRBV28 CASSPHYPEGPPSF
TRBV29-1 CSVLRRGGADTQYF
TRBV2 CASRLFSGTGMNTEAFF
TRBV6-5 CASSYEGQVMDGYTF
TRBV6-2/TRBV6-3 CASRPAGTGSGYTF
TRBV2 CASKDRGNTGELFF
TRBV29-1 CSVLTRGQQHGGTEAFF
TRBV5-1 CASGTSGGYEQYF
TRBV7-3 CASSLGHFNTGELFF
TRBV2 CASSERTGGYTDTQYF
TRBV4-1 CASSQEVLGFHGPQHF
TRBV5-8 CASSLGTASYNEQFF
TRBV12-3/TRBV12-4 CASRRTGGEAFF
TRBV7-9 CASSLDYRAFEQYF
TRBV28 CASTFPGGYEKLFF
TRBV3-1/TRBV3-2 CASSQVLTRGEQFF
TRBV7-8 CASSLGTGDTEAFF
TRBV19 CASSISQLLTQPQHF
TRBV19 CASSTQGNTEAFF
TRBV2 CASTVSNQPQHF
TRBV5-6 CASSPDRVGGAGELFF
TRBV19 CASSLRGFAIIEPQHF
TRBV24-1 CATSDPTAGILTDTQYF
TRBV7-9 CASSARPLKGDTEAFF
TRBV19 CASSSGGNEKLFF
TRBV5-4 CASSKGQASGANVLTF
TRBV7-2 CASSVGAPGNTIYF
TRBV19 CASSINDRMNIGSTEAFF
TRBV3-1/TRBV3-2 CASSQDSQGYDTQYF
TRBV7-9 CASSPGTVAQGTQYF
TRBV18 CASSMASTVTRSDRNTEAFF
TRBV9 CASSVAGGLSGTDTQYF
TRBV19 CASSGISGTEAFF
TRBV3-1/TRBV3-2 CASSPGRTAGYSNQPQHF
TRBV2 CASSGLAGGDTQYF
TRBV4-2 CASSPLRGGYTGELFF
TRBV7-9 CASSERQGAGYTF
TRBV3-1/TRBV3-2 CASTRGDDEQFF
TRBV7-7 CASSLVGRGITGELFF
TRBV19 CASSISKGPLYEQYF
TRBV7-9 CASSTSIPGQGPFGANVLTF
TRBV20-1 CSASSIETSGRWVEQFF
TRBV5-1 CASSFGRGGPDTQYF
TRBV28 CASQSGQGAGEKLFF
TRBV7-3 CASSLWAGAEAFF
TRBV5-5 CASSAGQGGNSPLHF
TRBV21-1 CASSKPTAYNEQFF